Below, 18 T cell receptor beta chains from the same sample are listed, as sequenced in a study of T cells in localized non-small cell lung cancer. The protocol was immunoSEQ multiplex PCR, while the TCRdb copy is restricted to in-frame clones and leaves out a portion. The data contain around 94,000 clones, about 87% of them seen just once; the ten biggest clones take up about 15%. Source: peripheral blood, taken before any cancer treatment. These receptors were obtained from a man aged 40-75 years with stage I squamous cell lung carcinoma.

The chain couples TRBV5-1 to TRBJ2-1; TRBD1 might be the D (6 bases). The CDR3 has 15 amino acids. Germline assignment: CDR1 SGHRS and CDR2 YFSETQ. Deletions cut 4 bases from V and 0 bases from J, with 11 bases between. CDR3 residues: CASSKQGGSYNEQFF. As DNA, the CDR3 is TGCGCCAGCAGCAAACAGGGCGGCTCCTACAATGAGCAGTTCTTC.

This chain joins TRBV18 and TRBJ1-2; perhaps TRBD1 as D (6 bases). There are 16 residues in the CDR3. Germline CDR1 KGHSH, CDR2 LQKENI. Trimming removed 1 base from V and 2 bases from J, with 14 bases in between. CDR3: CASSPLPTGSNYGYTF. The CDR3 region has the DNA TGTGCCAGCTCACCACTCCCGACAGGCTCCAACTATGGCTACACCTTC.

The rearrangement joins TRBV5-4 to TRBJ1-1; no clear D. The CDR3 runs 14 residues. Germline lookup yields CDR1 SGHNT and CDR2 YYREEE (reference sequence). V gave up 4 bases and J gave up 1 base, with 11 bases separating them. For the CDR3, the DNA is TGTGCCAGCAGCCCCGGGCAGGAGAACACTGAAGCTTTCTTT. Translated, it gives CASSPGQENTEAFF.

V and J are TRBV6-1 and TRBJ2-5; 10 bases match TRBD1. Germline CDR1 MNHNS, CDR2 SASEGT. CDR3 length: 15 amino acids. Trimming at V came to 0 bases and at J to 4 bases, leaving 2 bases not matched to a gene. For the CDR3, the DNA is TGTGCCAGCAGTGAAGCTGACAGGGGGCGAGAGACCCAGTACTTC. The encoded protein is CASSEADRGRETQYF.

The rearrangement links TRBV28 to TRBJ2-7; D is unresolved. Germline V gives CDR1 MDHEN, CDR2 SYDVKM. Trimming cost V 6 bases and J 2 bases, with 5 bases left between them. CDR3 length: 11 amino acids. The CDR3 loop is CASRSTYEQYF. The CDR3 DNA reads as TGTGCCAGCAGATCAACCTACGAGCAGTACTTC.

V gene TRBV19 combines with J gene TRBJ1-5; D not resolved. The V gene's germline CDR1 is LNHDA and CDR2 SQIVND (reference sequence). This CDR3 has 13 residues. V was shortened by 5 bases and J by 5 bases, with 10 bases between the two germline ends. The CDR3 DNA follows: TGTGCCAGTAGTCCGGGAAGATATCAGCCCCAGCATTTT. The encoded protein is CASSPGRYQPQHF.

J is TRBJ2-1 and V is TRBV7-9, with 11 bases lining up with TRBD1. This CDR3 has 16 amino acids. Germline V gives CDR1 SEHNR, CDR2 FQNEAQ (reference sequence). After removal of 7 bases from V and 1 base from J, the junction contained 6 bases not matched to a gene. The CDR3 reads CASTGTGGGSYNEQFF. CDR3 nucleotide sequence: TGTGCCAGCACCGGGACAGGGGGAGGGTCCTACAATGAGCAGTTCTTC.

The chain couples TRBV11-2 to TRBJ2-7; 7 bases line up with TRBD1. Trimming at V came to 5 bases and at J to 1 base, leaving 8 bases not matched to a gene. Per germline, CDR1 SGHAT and CDR2 FQNNGV. There are 15 residues in the CDR3. The CDR3 spells CASSLGQGVSYEQYF. Written as DNA, the CDR3 is TGTGCCAGCAGCCTCGGCCAGGGGGTTTCCTACGAGCAGTACTTC.

The rearrangement joins TRBV7-2 to TRBJ1-5, with 7 bases aligning to TRBD1. Germline V gives CDR1 SGHTA, CDR2 FQGNSA. Trimming cost V 2 bases and J 3 bases; bases outside gene matches: 7. This CDR3 spans 16 amino acids. The CDR3 region is CASSLREGAFNQPQHF. As DNA, the CDR3 is TGTGCCAGCAGCTTACGGGAGGGGGCATTCAATCAGCCCCAGCATTTT.

V gene TRBV6-1 combines with J gene TRBJ2-2; possibly TRBD1 or TRBD2 for D (6 bases each). CDR1 and CDR2 from the germline V gene are MNHNS and SASEGT. The CDR3 loop spans 16 amino acids. V was cut by 2 bases and J by 2 bases, with 12 bases left in between. CDR3: CASSEQGRSNTGELFF. The CDR3 DNA is TGTGCCAGCAGTGAACAGGGGAGGTCAAACACCGGGGAGCTGTTTTTT.

The CDR3 here is CASSLRVSSYNEQFF. DNA for the CDR3: TGCGCCAGCAGCTTACGGGTCAGCTCCTACAATGAGCAGTTCTTC. The J gene is TRBJ2-1, the V gene TRBV5-1; no definite D call. Between the trimmed V and J ends, which lost 2 bases and 0 bases, there was a span of 9 bases. This CDR3 has 15 amino acids. CDR1 SGHRS and CDR2 YFSETQ come from the germline V gene.

As DNA, the CDR3 is TGTGCCAGCAGTGAAGGTCCGTCGGGGACCCAGTACTTC. This encodes CASSEGPSGTQYF. The rearrangement links TRBV2 to TRBJ2-5, with unresolved D. This CDR3 is 13 amino acids long. Germline V CDR1 and CDR2: SNHLY, FYNNEI. V was clipped by 1 base and J by 7 bases, with 10 bases between them. The full variable domain, in which reference TRBV2 and TRBJ2-5 provide the parts outside the CDR3, is EPEVTQTPSHQVTQMGQEVILRCVPISNHLYFYWYRQILGQKVEFLVSFYNNEISEKSEIFDDQFSVERPDGSNFTLKIRSTKLEDSAMYFCASSEGPSGTQYFGPGTRLLVL.

This rearrangement joins TRBV18 to TRBJ1-6; a possible D gene is TRBD1 (5 bases). V was shortened by 2 bases and J by 5 bases, with 13 bases between the two germline ends. CDR3 length: 16 amino acids. Germline V gene data show CDR1 as KGHSH and CDR2 as LQKENI. As DNA, the CDR3 is TGTGCCAGCTCACCAGGGGCGGAATCCAATAATTCACCCCTCCACTTT. Protein: CASSPGAESNNSPLHF. Combining the CDR3 with reference TRBV18 and TRBJ1-6 gives the whole variable domain NAGVMQNPRHLVRRRGQEARLRCSPMKGHSHVYWYRQLPEEGLKFMVYLQKENIIDESGMPKERFSAEFPKEGPSILRIQQVVRGDSAAYFCASSPGAESNNSPLHFGNGTRLTVT.

This sequence joins TRBV2 and TRBJ1-2; 7 bases align to TRBD1. Germline assignment: CDR1 SNHLY and CDR2 FYNNEI. The CDR3 extends over 12 amino acids. The trim removed 6 bases at V and 6 bases at J, leaving 4 bases unmatched. In DNA, the CDR3 is TGTGCCAGCAGCGATGGGACAGATGGCTACACCTTC. Encoded protein: CASSDGTDGYTF.

The J gene is TRBJ1-2, the V gene TRBV5-6; TRBD1 might be the D (6 bases). In germline, CDR1 is SGHDT, CDR2 YYEEEE. The CDR3 length is 13 residues. The V gene lost 4 bases and the J gene lost 4 bases, with 11 bases spanning the gap. The CDR3, as DNA: TGTGCCAGCAGCCGGGGGCAGTCCTATGGCTACACCTTC. It is translated as CASSRGQSYGYTF. Full variable domain (remainder filled in from reference TRBV5-6 and TRBJ1-2): DAGVTQSPTHLIKTRGQQVTLRCSPKSGHDTVSWYQQALGQGPQFIFQYYEEEERQRGNFPDRFSGHQFPNYSSELNVNALLLGDSALYLCASSRGQSYGYTFGSGTRLTVV.

This chain connects TRBV7-3 to TRBJ1-2; D is perhaps TRBD1 (5 bases). V dropped 2 bases and J dropped 4 bases, with 14 bases sitting between them. This CDR3 has 15 amino acids. The germline V gene encodes CDR1 SGHTA and CDR2 FQGTGA. In nucleotides, the CDR3 is TGTGCCAGCAGCTTAGGGCGTATGGGGGGCTATGGCTACACCTTC. It translates to CASSLGRMGGYGYTF. The whole variable domain, filled in from reference TRBV7-3 and TRBJ1-2, reads GAGVSQTPSNKVTEKGKYVELRCDPISGHTALYWYRQSLGQGPEFLIYFQGTGAADDSGLPNDRFFAVRPEGSVSTLKIQRTERGDSAVYLCASSLGRMGGYGYTFGSGTRLTVV.

This clone has a single count. The rearrangement uses TRBV29-1 and TRBJ1-1, with D hard to call. Trimming cost V 3 bases and J 1 base, with 9 bases left between them. CDR3 length equals 13 residues. Germline CDR1 reads SQVTM; CDR2 reads ANQGSEA. CDR3 coding DNA: TGCAGCGTTGATCGGGCACAGAACACTGAAGCTTTCTTT. Its translation is CSVDRAQNTEAFF.

This chain links TRBV10-3 with TRBJ1-1; TRBD1 might be the D (5 bases). CDR1 is ENHRY, CDR2 SYGVKD, per germline. Trimming took off 6 bases at V and 6 bases at J, with 14 bases between the two ends. The length of the CDR3 is 13 residues. In DNA form, the CDR3 reads TGTGCCATCAGCCTTTCCCGGGGGGCTGAAGCTTTCTTT. It specifies CAISLSRGAEAFF.